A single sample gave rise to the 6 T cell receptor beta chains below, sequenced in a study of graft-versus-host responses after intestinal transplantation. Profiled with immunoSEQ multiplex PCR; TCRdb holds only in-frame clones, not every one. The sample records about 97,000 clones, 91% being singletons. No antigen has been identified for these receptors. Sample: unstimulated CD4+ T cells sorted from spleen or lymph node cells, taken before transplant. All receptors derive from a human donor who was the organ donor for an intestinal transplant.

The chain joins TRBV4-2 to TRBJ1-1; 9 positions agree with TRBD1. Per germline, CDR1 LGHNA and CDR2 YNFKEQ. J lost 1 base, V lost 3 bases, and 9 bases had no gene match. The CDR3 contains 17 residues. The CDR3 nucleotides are TGTGCCAGCAGCCAGGGACAGGGCGTGGGTTGGAACACTGAAGCTTTCTTT. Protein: CASSQGQGVGWNTEAFF.

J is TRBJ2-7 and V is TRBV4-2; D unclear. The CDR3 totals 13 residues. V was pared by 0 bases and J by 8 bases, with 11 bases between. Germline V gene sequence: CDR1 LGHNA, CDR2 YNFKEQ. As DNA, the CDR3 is TGTGCCAGCAGCCAAGAGCGTCTTTTTCAGCAGTACTTC. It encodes CASSQERLFQQYF.

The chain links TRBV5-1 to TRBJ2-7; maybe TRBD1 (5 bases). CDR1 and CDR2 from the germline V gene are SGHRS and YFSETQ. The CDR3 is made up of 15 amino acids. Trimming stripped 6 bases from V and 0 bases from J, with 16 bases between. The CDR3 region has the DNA TGCGCCAGCAAGCTTAGGGGAACCAGCTCCTACGAGCAGTACTTC. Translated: CASKLRGTSSYEQYF.

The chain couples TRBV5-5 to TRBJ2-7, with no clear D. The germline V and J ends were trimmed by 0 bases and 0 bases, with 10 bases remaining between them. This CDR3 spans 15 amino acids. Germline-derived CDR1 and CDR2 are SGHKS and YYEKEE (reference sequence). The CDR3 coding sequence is TGTGCCAGCAGCTTGGCGAGTCGGAGCTCCTACGAGCAGTACTTC. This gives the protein CASSLASRSSYEQYF.

The CDR3 loop is CASSLQGGGYQETQYF. CDR3 DNA: TGTGCCAGCAGCTTGCAAGGGGGGGGGTACCAAGAGACCCAGTACTTC. The V and J genes are TRBV7-4 and TRBJ2-5; a possible D gene is TRBD2 (7 bases). The V gene's germline CDR1 is SGHVT and CDR2 SQSDAQ. This CDR3 region has 16 residues. V lost 3 bases and J lost 0, with 14 bases in between.

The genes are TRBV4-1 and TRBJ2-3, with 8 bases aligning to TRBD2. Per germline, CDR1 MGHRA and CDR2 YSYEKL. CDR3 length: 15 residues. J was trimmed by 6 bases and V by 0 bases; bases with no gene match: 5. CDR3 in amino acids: CASSQDGVAGDTQYF. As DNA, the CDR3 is TGCGCCAGCAGCCAAGACGGGGTAGCGGGGGATACGCAGTATTTT.